This TCR beta chain emerged from a study of T cells in Graves' hyperthyroidism and ophthalmopathy (dated by TCRdb to 2018 to 2020). Looking at the study overall: Peripheral blood samples were taken at initial diagnosis, before any treatment was given. The approximately 100 discovery patients were randomly divided into training and test sets at a 7:3 ratio. An independent validation cohort of under 20 hyperthyroidism patients and about 15 patients who later progressed to ophthalmopathy tested prospective prediction of ophthalmopathy. Following sampling, methimazole starting at 30 mg daily was given to hyperthyroidism patients, and high-dose intravenous methylprednisolone was given to ophthalmopathy patients. In addition, the study compared T-cell repertoires in thyroid tissue and in blood from roughly 6 Graves' hyperthyroidism patients. To identify TCR V-J signatures that set the groups apart, the researchers used a discovery cohort of 100 patients, made up of roughly 45 with Graves' ophthalmopathy and about 60 with stable Graves' hyperthyroidism. TCR Vbeta CDR3 sequencing of some 140 peripheral blood samples (over 40 ophthalmopathy, about 80 hyperthyroidism and roughly 17 progressor patients) is reported in the paper. Points the paper makes about the study in general: Sample size was not statistically predetermined, and blinding of investigators to group allocation was not performed. Most expanded thyroid clonotypes (frequency above 0.001) were also detected in blood, a finding suggesting that blood repertoires may reflect thyroid immune responses. In validation, progression to ophthalmopathy was predicted by the model with about 70% sensitivity and roughly 76% specificity, a median of about 6 months before onset. In cross-validation, a model built on a 13 V-J signature told ophthalmopathy apart from stable hyperthyroidism with just under 90% sensitivity and around 84% specificity, and in testing the same model reached 80%/75%.

In the ophthalmopathy patients, disease was moderately to severely active, with a Clinical Activity Score of 3 or more, a NOSPECS grade of 4 or more, and a duration of less than 3 months. The study excluded patients with uncontrolled infections, other autoimmune diseases, pregnancy or lactation. Diagnoses were based on clinical symptoms, serum thyroxine and TRAb, thyroid ultrasound and orbital computed tomography. Ficoll-Paque density gradient centrifugation was used to isolate PBMCs from approximately 10 ml of fresh peripheral blood. Trizol reagent was used to extract total RNA, and RNA quality was then checked on an Agilent 2100 Bioanalyzer. Counted from cysteine to phenylalanine, this CDR3 has 16 amino acids. CDR3 DNA is the only sequence kept; it has 48 bases, read in frame from the first base. Sequences DFQATT (CDR1) and SNEGSKA (CDR2) are obtained from the germline V gene (reference sequence). For this chain, trimming is 2 bases at the V end and 0 bases at the J end, and the number of junction bases without a gene match is 10.

The TCR beta CDR3 regions were amplified from the RNA transcripts. A first-round RT-PCR of the TCR CDR3 used the HTBI primer set with the Qiagen OneStep RT-PCR kit. Libraries were constructed in a second round of multiplex PCR, after which size selection and purification were performed. Sequencing of the libraries was done on an Illumina HiSeq2000 using paired-end 100 bp reads. The authors processed their data as follows. SOAPnuke was used to process the raw data, with reads discarded if the reads contained adapters or uncalled bases, had a mean Phred below 15, or lacked an exact constant-primer or identifier match. High-quality paired reads were merged using COPE v1.2.5, and each unique nucleotide sequence was defined as a clonotype. MiTCR v1.1 was used to align clonotypes to the IMGT TRBV, TRBD and TRBJ reference segments. The analysis was restricted to V-J combinations with a frequency above 0.0001, which together covered roughly 99% of the repertoires. A TCS score was defined as the ratio of F50 (clonal expansion) to E x V (chaos), with BLOSUM62-based TCRdist applied between CDR3 peptides within each V-J. Welch's t-statistics and random forest reduced around 520 V-J features to under 15, which were used in a naive Bayes classifier (R e1071). TCRdb's own reprocessing of the public reads used fastp at Q25 and MiXCR and kept productive beta chains. Rows are unified per CDR3 protein, each entry keeping the most common DNA and genes. Clone size and V and J calls follow TCRdb, not the original study. Within this sample are about 330,000 distinct CDR3 sequences, with approximately 13% of them counted one time only. The ten largest clones take up around 32% of the sample.

Comment on this clonotype: Its antigen is not yet known. The record has no base qualities; no much larger clone is one base away.

What was sequenced was blood. The chain is encoded by TRBV20-1 joined to TRBJ2-7; 7 bases in the junction line up with TRBD1. The origin of this receptor is a woman between 40 and 50 years old with Graves' ophthalmopathy. In nucleotide form, the sequence is TGCAGTGCTAGACCGAACAGGGGCCGTAGCTCCTACGAGCAGTACTTC. Its protein reads: CSARPNRGRSSYEQYF.